The 20 T cell receptor beta chains reported below all come from one sample, sequenced in a study of graft-versus-host responses after intestinal transplantation. Here immunoSEQ multiplex PCR was the method, and the copy in TCRdb shows in-frame clones only, minus some. This table holds about 92,000 clones, about nine tenths found once. These receptors' antigens are unknown. This specimen consisted of unstimulated CD8+ T cells sorted from spleen or lymph node cells, obtained before intestinal transplant. The receptor source for this set is a human donor who received an intestinal transplant.

This rearrangement joins TRBV27 to TRBJ2-3, with a weak D call TRBD2 (5 bases). Germline V gene data show CDR1 as MNHEY and CDR2 as SMNVEV (reference sequence). V shed 5 bases and J shed 6 bases, with 12 bases lying between them. The CDR3 extends over 13 amino acids. CDR3 protein: CASSLGLPDTQYF. The CDR3 DNA sequence: TGTGCCAGCAGTCTTGGACTCCCCGATACGCAGTATTTT.

The CDR3, as DNA: TGTGCCAGCAGTTCGAGCGCCTACGAGCAGTACTTC. Its translation: CASSSSAYEQYF. The genes are TRBV27 and TRBJ2-7; D is uncertain. The CDR3 length is 12 residues. Germline CDR1 and CDR2: MNHEY and SMNVEV (reference sequence). The ends were cut back, 4 bases at V and 2 bases at J, with 6 bases in the middle.

The chain has TRBV4-1 and TRBJ1-3; TRBD1 agrees at 10 bases. This CDR3 comprises 17 residues. Per germline, CDR1 MGHRA and CDR2 YSYEKL. The J segment lost 1 base and the V segment lost 4 bases, leaving 7 bases of the junction unmatched. CDR3 bases: TGCGCCAGCAGCCTATCCCGGGACAGGGGATCTGGAAACACCATATATTTT. Residues: CASSLSRDRGSGNTIYF.

V is TRBV29-1 and J is TRBJ2-1, with 8 nucleotides matching TRBD2. Germline CDR1 and CDR2: SQVTM and ANQGSEA. V gave up 2 bases and J gave up 0 bases; unmatched junction bases: 6. The CDR3 has 16 amino acids. In DNA, the CDR3 is TGCAGCGTTGAATTGGCCGGACTAGCCTCCTACAATGAGCAGTTCTTC. It translates to CSVELAGLASYNEQFF.

This sequence joins TRBV7-2 and TRBJ2-1; TRBD1 aligns across 8 bases. Germline-derived CDR1 and CDR2 are SGHTA and FQGNSA. This CDR3 comprises 16 residues. With 5 bases clipped from V and 5 bases from J, the junction kept 11 bases outside the gene matches. The CDR3 region has the DNA TGTGCCAGCAGCCCCCGACAGGGGAGGTTGGACAATGAGCAGTTCTTC. As protein: CASSPRQGRLDNEQFF.

The CDR3 here is CASIDGTYEQYF. CDR3 DNA: TGTGCCAGCATCGACGGAACCTACGAGCAGTACTTC. The V and J genes are TRBV6-5 and TRBJ2-7; D unresolved. This CDR3 has 12 residues. Germline values: CDR1 MNHEY, CDR2 SVGAGI. The V gene lost 7 bases and the J gene lost 2 bases, with 9 bases spanning the gap.

The chain couples TRBV7-9 to TRBJ2-1; possible D gene TRBD2, 5 bases. Trimming pared 4 bases from V and 2 bases from J, leaving 15 bases between. Germline-derived CDR1 and CDR2 are SEHNR and FQNEAQ (reference sequence). CDR3 length: 16 amino acids. CDR3 residues: CASSSPSGKAYNEQFF. The DNA of the CDR3 is TGTGCCAGCAGCTCCCCCTCGGGAAAGGCCTACAATGAGCAGTTCTTC. Variable domain in full (rest from reference TRBV7-9 and TRBJ2-1): DTGVSQNPRHKITKRGQNVTFRCDPISEHNRLYWYRQTLGQGPEFLTYFQNEAQLEKSRLLSDRFSAERPKGSFSTLEIQRTEQGDSAMYLCASSSPSGKAYNEQFFGPGTRLTVL.

V gene TRBV19 combines with J gene TRBJ2-7; D is possibly TRBD1 (6 bases). CDR3 length equals 13 residues. Germline loops: CDR1 LNHDA, CDR2 SQIVND (reference sequence). The ends were cut back, 6 bases at V and 3 bases at J, with 12 bases in the middle. CDR3 region: CASSLGQHYEQYF. DNA of the CDR3: TGTGCCAGTAGCCTAGGACAGCACTACGAGCAGTACTTC.

The gene calls are TRBV6-6 and TRBJ1-5; weak D call: TRBD1 (6 bases). The CDR3 is made up of 14 amino acids. The germline CDR1 and CDR2 sequences are MNHNY and SVGAGI (reference sequence). The V and J ends lost 2 bases and 7 bases respectively, with 12 bases between them. CDR3 DNA: TGTGCCAGCAGTTACCCCGGACAGAGACAGCCCCAGCATTTT. Translation gives CASSYPGQRQPQHF.

The chain is built from TRBV7-2 and TRBJ2-3; D gene ambiguous. With 4 bases removed from V and 1 base from J, the gap between germline ends came to 12 bases. The V gene's germline CDR1 is SGHTA and CDR2 FQGNSA. CDR3 length: 15 amino acids. The CDR3 DNA is TGTGCCAGCAGCTCCCAGCGATACGGCACAGATACGCAGTATTTT. Protein sequence: CASSSQRYGTDTQYF.

The V call is TRBV5-1, the J call TRBJ2-5; D assignment may be TRBD1 or TRBD2 (6 bases each). V was pared by 6 bases and J by 4 bases, with 25 bases between. Germline V gives CDR1 SGHRS, CDR2 YFSETQ. The CDR3 has 17 residues. CDR3 bases: TGCGCCAGCACCGGTTTTGCCAGGGGACTTCTCACAGAGACCCAGTACTTC. It yields the protein CASTGFARGLLTETQYF.

The V and J genes are TRBV4-1 and TRBJ2-3, with D perhaps matching TRBD1 (5 bases). Germline values: CDR1 MGHRA, CDR2 YSYEKL. The CDR3 loop spans 14 amino acids. Trimming shortened V by 1 base and J by 3 bases, and 8 bases separated the two germline ends. CDR3 amino acids: CASSQGAGTDTQYF. For the CDR3, the DNA is TGCGCCAGCAGCCAAGGGGCAGGGACAGATACGCAGTATTTT.

CDR3 protein: CASSDDRLAGSYEQYF. The CDR3 DNA reads as TGTGCCAGCAGCGATGATAGACTAGCGGGGTCCTACGAGCAGTACTTC. The chain recombines TRBV7-2 with TRBJ2-7, with 11 bases lining up with TRBD2. The V gene end was trimmed by 5 bases and the J gene end by 1 base; junction bases not matched to a gene: 7. This CDR3 has 16 amino acids. Germline CDR1 is SGHTA and CDR2 is FQGNSA.

J is TRBJ2-3 and V is TRBV19, with 8 bases that match TRBD1. The CDR3 is made up of 16 amino acids. Germline V gene data show CDR1 as LNHDA and CDR2 as SQIVND (reference sequence). The ends lost 4 bases at V and 2 bases at J; junction bases unmatched: 8. The CDR3 DNA reads as TGTGCCAGTAGTACCGGGACAGGTATTTTCACAGATACGCAGTATTTT. It is translated as CASSTGTGIFTDTQYF.

This chain uses TRBV7-6 with TRBJ2-2, with a possible D match to TRBD2 (6 bases). V was cut by 4 bases and J by 1 base, with 13 bases left in between. The germline CDR1 and CDR2 sequences are SGHVS and FNYEAQ. CDR3 length equals 16 residues. The CDR3 nucleotides are TGTGCCAGCAGCTCCAGGAGGGGTCGGAACACCGGGGAGCTGTTTTTT. This translates into CASSSRRGRNTGELFF.

The V and J genes are TRBV25-1 and TRBJ1-1; D gene uncertain. Germline lookup yields CDR1 MGHDK and CDR2 SYGVNS. The CDR3 spans 14 residues. The V end lost 8 bases, the J end lost 7 bases, and 20 bases lay between the germline ends. CDR3 amino acids: CASCSTGKWGEAFF. The DNA for the CDR3 is TGTGCCAGCTGTAGCACGGGGAAGTGGGGTGAAGCTTTCTTT. The full variable domain, rest sourced from reference TRBV25-1 and TRBJ1-1, is EADIYQTPRYLVIGTGKKITLECSQTMGHDKMYWYQQDPGMELHLIHYSYGVNSTEKGDLSSESTVSRIRTEHFPLTLESARPSHTSQYLCASCSTGKWGEAFFGQGTRLTVV.

V usage is TRBV27 and J usage is TRBJ2-1; 10 bases are shared with TRBD2. Germline values: CDR1 MNHEY, CDR2 SMNVEV (reference sequence). V shed 7 bases and J 4 bases; nucleotides not matched to a gene: 7. The CDR3 extends over 15 amino acids. The CDR3 loop is CASTPLAGVYNEQFF. In DNA form, the CDR3 reads TGTGCCAGCACCCCGCTAGCGGGAGTATACAATGAGCAGTTCTTC.

The CDR3 spells CASSLSQGNSPLHF. In DNA, the CDR3 is TGTGCCAGCAGTTTAAGCCAGGGTAATTCACCCCTCCACTTT. The rearrangement uses TRBV27 and TRBJ1-6; possibly TRBD1 for D (5 bases). The V gene's germline CDR1 is MNHEY and CDR2 SMNVEV (reference sequence). The length of the CDR3 is 14 residues. Trimming took 2 bases from V and 6 from J, leaving 8 bases between them.

The chain employs TRBV30 and TRBJ1-5; TRBD1 matches at 8 bases. Trimming at V came to 5 bases and at J to 2 bases, leaving 2 bases not matched to a gene. Germline V CDR1 and CDR2: GTSNPN, SVGIG (reference sequence). This CDR3 is 13 amino acids long. In nucleotides, the CDR3 is TGTGCCTGGGAGACAGGGGGCAATCAGCCCCAGCATTTT. This gives the protein CAWETGGNQPQHF.

J is TRBJ2-7 and V is TRBV18; D uncertain. V was cut by 0 bases and J by 3 bases, with 15 bases left in between. Germline CDR1 reads KGHSH; CDR2 reads LQKENI. The CDR3 has 16 amino acids. For the CDR3, the DNA is TGTGCCAGCTCACCACCGGGTTGGCGCGTAAACTACGAGCAGTACTTC. Translated, it gives CASSPPGWRVNYEQYF.